The 16 T cell receptor beta chains given below trace back to one sample, sequenced in a study of blood T cell repertoires in COVID-19. Sequenced by immunoSEQ multiplex PCR; TCRdb stores in-frame clones only, minus some. The sample lists roughly 30,000 clones, more than 75% seen once, with 6% to 8% in the top ten. The sequencing input was peripheral blood. Every receptor here comes from a woman in her sixties with acute or convalescent COVID-19.

V gene TRBV2 combines with J gene TRBJ1-5; no clear D gene. Trimming took off 6 bases at V and 0 bases at J, with 9 bases between the two ends. The CDR3 contains 14 residues. Looked up from germline, CDR1 is SNHLY and CDR2 is FYNNEI. CDR3 DNA sequence: TGTGCCAGCAGCCTCAGCGATAGCAATCAGCCCCAGCATTTT. Its protein product is CASSLSDSNQPQHF.

This rearrangement joins TRBV27 to TRBJ2-7; 11 nucleotides agree with TRBD1. The CDR3 runs 16 residues. Germline CDR1 and CDR2: MNHEY and SMNVEV (reference sequence). Trimming removed 4 bases from V and 6 bases from J; junction bases left unmatched: 11. CDR3 loop: CASSSPPPGTGGEQYF. For the CDR3, the DNA is TGTGCCAGCAGTTCCCCACCTCCCGGGACAGGGGGCGAGCAGTACTTC.

The CDR3 is CASSLGRAGSYEQYF. The CDR3 nucleotides read TGTGCCAGCAGCTTAGGGAGGGCGGGGTCCTACGAGCAGTACTTC. The chain employs TRBV11-2 and TRBJ2-7; TRBD2 might be the D (6 bases). V gave up 1 base and J gave up 1 base, with 11 bases separating them. The CDR3 runs to 15 residues. Germline V lookup: CDR1 SGHAT, CDR2 FQNNGV.

This sequence joins TRBV30 and TRBJ1-2; D is perhaps TRBD1 (5 bases). The V end was cut by 0 bases, the J end by 0 bases, with 14 bases between. CDR3 length: 16 residues. Germline loops: CDR1 GTSNPN, CDR2 SVGIG (reference sequence). CDR3 loop: CAWSVGGSLANYGYTF. CDR3 bases: TGTGCCTGGAGTGTGGGGGGTTCACTAGCTAACTATGGCTACACCTTC.

The chain has TRBV12-3 or TRBV12-4 and TRBJ2-7; tentative D call: TRBD1 (6 bases). Trimming left V 8 bases short and J 6 bases short, with 11 bases between. This CDR3 spans 11 amino acids. Here the CDR3 reads CASATGSEQYF. In nucleotides, the CDR3 is TGTGCCAGCGCTACAGGGTCCGAGCAGTACTTC.

This clone was detected only a few times. The rearrangement links TRBV28 to TRBJ2-7, with D perhaps TRBD2 (5 bases). This CDR3 spans 12 amino acids. Per the germline V gene, CDR1 is MDHEN and CDR2 is SYDVKM. V lost 1 base, J lost 4 bases, and 5 bases lay in between. CDR3 protein: CASSLSGYEQYF. The CDR3 DNA reads as TGTGCCAGCAGTTTATCGGGATACGAGCAGTACTTC.

V and J are TRBV29-1 and TRBJ1-2, with D possibly being TRBD1 (6 bases). V lost 3 bases, J lost 5 bases, and 13 bases lay in between. The germline gives CDR1 SQVTM, CDR2 ANQGSEA. The CDR3 covers 13 residues. CDR3 protein: CSVEDRSAYGYTF. Written as DNA, the CDR3 is TGCAGCGTTGAGGACAGATCTGCTTATGGCTACACCTTC.

V and J are TRBV28 and TRBJ1-1, with 7 bases identical to TRBD1. Germline CDR1 reads MDHEN; CDR2 reads SYDVKM. Trimming removed 2 bases from V and 5 bases from J; junction bases left unmatched: 8. This CDR3 comprises 15 residues. The CDR3 coding sequence is TGTGCCAGCAGTTTAAGTCTGCAGGGGGAAACTGAAGCTTTCTTT. It codes for CASSLSLQGETEAFF.

The rearrangement uses TRBV25-1 and TRBJ2-1; D perhaps matches TRBD1 (5 bases). Trimming removed 4 bases at V and 8 bases at J, with 12 bases between. The germline CDR1 and CDR2 sequences are MGHDK and SYGVNS. The CDR3 consists of 13 residues. CDR3 sequence (DNA): TGTGCCAGCAGTGTGGACATTCAGGATGAGCAGTTCTTC. It encodes CASSVDIQDEQFF.

The chain recombines TRBV28 with TRBJ1-3; the D gene is possibly TRBD1 (6 bases). Germline CDR1 and CDR2: MDHEN and SYDVKM. The CDR3 sequence is 15 residues long. V lost 7 bases to trimming and J lost 0 bases, with 13 bases between them. The CDR3 sequence is CASNPGQLSGNTIYF. The CDR3 DNA reads TGTGCCAGCAACCCCGGACAGCTCTCTGGAAACACCATATATTTT.

This sequence joins TRBV6-1 and TRBJ2-5; D is uncertain. The CDR3 runs 14 residues. Germline loops: CDR1 MNHNS, CDR2 SASEGT. The V end lost 1 base, the J end lost 7 bases, and 13 bases lay between the germline ends. CDR3 bases: TGTGCCAGCAGTGAAGGTAGAATGTCACGGACCCAGTACTTC. Its translation: CASSEGRMSRTQYF.

The gene calls are TRBV5-1 and TRBJ2-5; D possibly corresponds to TRBD1 (5 bases). Germline V gene sequence: CDR1 SGHRS, CDR2 YFSETQ. Trimming removed 0 bases from V and 1 base from J, with 7 bases in between. There are 14 residues in the CDR3. The CDR3 bases are TGCGCCAGCAGCTTGGGGACACCCCAAGAGACCCAGTACTTC. Protein: CASSLGTPQETQYF.

This chain connects TRBV6-5 to TRBJ2-7; TRBD1 agrees at 8 bases. The CDR3 consists of 13 residues. Germline loops: CDR1 MNHEY, CDR2 SVGAGI. V lost 8 bases and J lost 6; bases outside the gene matches: 9. The CDR3 nucleotides are TGTGCCAGCTTCCGGCAGGGGGCAGGCGAGCAGTACTTC. Its protein is CASFRQGAGEQYF.

The chain has TRBV2 and TRBJ1-5, with 9 bases matching TRBD1. CDR1 SNHLY and CDR2 FYNNEI come from the germline V gene. This CDR3 region has 14 residues. After removal of 7 bases from V and 4 bases from J, the junction contained 5 bases not matched to a gene. The CDR3 coding sequence is TGTGCCAGCACGGGACAGGGCGATAATCAGCCCCAGCATTTT. This translates into CASTGQGDNQPQHF. The whole variable domain, filled in from reference TRBV2 and TRBJ1-5, reads EPEVTQTPSHQVTQMGQEVILRCVPISNHLYFYWYRQILGQKVEFLVSFYNNEISEKSEIFDDQFSVERPDGSNFTLKIRSTKLEDSAMYFCASTGQGDNQPQHFGDGTRLSIL.

This clone was recorded once. V usage is TRBV4-1 and J usage is TRBJ1-6, with no clear D. The CDR3 has 16 amino acids. Germline V lookup: CDR1 MGHRA, CDR2 YSYEKL. V gave up 1 base and J gave up 0 bases, with 7 bases separating them. The DNA for the CDR3 is TGCGCCAGCAGCCAAGCTTGGAGCTCCTATAATTCACCCCTCCACTTT. Translation gives CASSQAWSSYNSPLHF.

The chain links TRBV12-5 to TRBJ1-4, with D perhaps matching TRBD1 (5 bases). From germline, CDR1 is LGHNT and CDR2 FRNRAP. The CDR3 consists of 12 residues. Trimming pared 8 bases from V and 8 bases from J, leaving 12 bases between. This CDR3 is CASSGEGEKLFF. CDR3 DNA: TGTGCTAGTTCGGGGGAGGGGGAAAAACTGTTTTTT.